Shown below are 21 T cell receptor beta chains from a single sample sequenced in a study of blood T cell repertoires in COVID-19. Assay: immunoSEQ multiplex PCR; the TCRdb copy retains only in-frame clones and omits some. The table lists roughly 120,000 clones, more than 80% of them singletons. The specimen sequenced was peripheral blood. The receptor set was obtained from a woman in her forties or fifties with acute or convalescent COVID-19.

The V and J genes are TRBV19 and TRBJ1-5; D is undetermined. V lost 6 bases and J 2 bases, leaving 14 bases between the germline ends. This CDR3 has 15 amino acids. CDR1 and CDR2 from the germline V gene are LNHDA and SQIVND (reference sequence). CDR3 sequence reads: CASSSYQDRNQPQHF. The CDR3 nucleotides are TGTGCCAGTAGCTCGTATCAGGATCGCAATCAGCCCCAGCATTTT. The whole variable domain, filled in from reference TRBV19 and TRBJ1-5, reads DGGITQSPKYLFRKEGQNVTLSCEQNLNHDAMYWYRQDPGQGLRLIYYSQIVNDFQKGDIAEGYSVSREKKESFPLTVTSAQKNPTAFYLCASSSYQDRNQPQHFGDGTRLSIL.

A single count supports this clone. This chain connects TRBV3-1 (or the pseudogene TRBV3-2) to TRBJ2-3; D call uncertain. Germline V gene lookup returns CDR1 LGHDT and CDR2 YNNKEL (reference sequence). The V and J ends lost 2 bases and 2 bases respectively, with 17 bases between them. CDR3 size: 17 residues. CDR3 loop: CASSQHLQSSFTDTQYF. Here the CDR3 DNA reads TGTGCCAGCAGCCAACACCTACAGTCTTCCTTCACAGATACGCAGTATTTT.

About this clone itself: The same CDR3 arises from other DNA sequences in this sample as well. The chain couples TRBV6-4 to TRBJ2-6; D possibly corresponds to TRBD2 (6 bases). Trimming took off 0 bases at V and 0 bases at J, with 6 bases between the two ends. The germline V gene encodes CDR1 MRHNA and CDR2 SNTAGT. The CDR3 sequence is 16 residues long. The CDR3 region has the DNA TGTGCCAGCAGTGACTCTAGCGGCTCTGGGGCCAACGTCCTGACTTTC. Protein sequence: CASSDSSGSGANVLTF.

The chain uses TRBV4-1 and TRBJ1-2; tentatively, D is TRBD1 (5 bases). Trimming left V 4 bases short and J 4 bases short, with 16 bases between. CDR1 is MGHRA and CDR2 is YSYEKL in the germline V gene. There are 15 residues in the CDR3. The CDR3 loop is CASSLGGGGSYGYTF. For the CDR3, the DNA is TGCGCCAGCAGCCTGGGGGGTGGAGGGAGCTATGGCTACACCTTC.

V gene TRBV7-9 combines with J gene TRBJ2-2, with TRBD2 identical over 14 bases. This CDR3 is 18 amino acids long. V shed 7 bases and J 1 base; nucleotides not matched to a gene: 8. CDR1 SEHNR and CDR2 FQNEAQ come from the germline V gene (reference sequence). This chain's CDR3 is CASTLAGTSGRNTGELFF. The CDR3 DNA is TGTGCCAGCACCCTAGCTGGGACTAGCGGGAGGAACACCGGGGAGCTGTTTTTT. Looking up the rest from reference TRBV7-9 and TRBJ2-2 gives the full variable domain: DTGVSQNPRHKITKRGQNVTFRCDPISEHNRLYWYRQTLGQGPEFLTYFQNEAQLEKSRLLSDRFSAERPKGSFSTLEIQRTEQGDSAMYLCASTLAGTSGRNTGELFFGEGSRLTVL.

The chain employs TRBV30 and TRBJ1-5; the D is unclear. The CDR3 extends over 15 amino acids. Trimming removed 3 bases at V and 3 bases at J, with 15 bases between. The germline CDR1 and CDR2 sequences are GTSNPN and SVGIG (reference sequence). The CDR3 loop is CAWSQYGSSNQPQHF. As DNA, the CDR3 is TGTGCCTGGAGCCAGTACGGGAGTTCCAATCAGCCCCAGCATTTT.

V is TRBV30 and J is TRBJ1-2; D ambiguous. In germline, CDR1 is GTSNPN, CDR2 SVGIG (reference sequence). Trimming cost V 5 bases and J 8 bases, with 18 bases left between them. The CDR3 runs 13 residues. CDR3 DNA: TGTGCCTGGGCAGACCATACTAGCTCCGGCTACACCTTC. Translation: CAWADHTSSGYTF.

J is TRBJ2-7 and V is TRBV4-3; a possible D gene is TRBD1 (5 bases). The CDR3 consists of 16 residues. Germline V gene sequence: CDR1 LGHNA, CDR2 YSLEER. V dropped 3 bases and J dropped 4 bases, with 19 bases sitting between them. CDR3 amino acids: CASSQGAVRGQYEQYF. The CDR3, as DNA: TGCGCCAGCAGCCAGGGTGCAGTAAGGGGTCAGTACGAGCAGTACTTC.

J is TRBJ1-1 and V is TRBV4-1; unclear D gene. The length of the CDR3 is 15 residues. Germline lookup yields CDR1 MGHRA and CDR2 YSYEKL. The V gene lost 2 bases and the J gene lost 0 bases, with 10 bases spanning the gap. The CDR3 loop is CASSQTGDMNTEAFF. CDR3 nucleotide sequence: TGCGCCAGCAGCCAAACGGGAGACATGAACACTGAAGCTTTCTTT.

CDR3 sequence: CASSVGGRRDTQYF. In DNA, the CDR3 is TGTGCCAGCAGCGTAGGCGGGAGGAGAGATACGCAGTATTTT. This chain connects TRBV9 to TRBJ2-3, with 8 bases identical to TRBD2. Germline V gene lookup returns CDR1 SGDLS and CDR2 YYNGEE. J lost 5 bases, V lost 0 bases, and 2 bases had no gene match. This CDR3 is 14 amino acids long.

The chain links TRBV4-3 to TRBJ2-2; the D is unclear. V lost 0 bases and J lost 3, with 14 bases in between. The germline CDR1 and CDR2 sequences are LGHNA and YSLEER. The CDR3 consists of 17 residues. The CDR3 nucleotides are TGCGCCAGCAGCCAAGAGAGGTCTGATTGGGACACCGGGGAGCTGTTTTTT. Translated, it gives CASSQERSDWDTGELFF.

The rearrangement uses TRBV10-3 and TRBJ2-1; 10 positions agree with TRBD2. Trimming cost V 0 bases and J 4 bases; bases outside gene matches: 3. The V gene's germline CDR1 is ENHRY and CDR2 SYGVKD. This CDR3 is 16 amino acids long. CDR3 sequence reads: CAISESLAGEYNEQFF. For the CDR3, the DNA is TGTGCCATCAGTGAGTCTCTAGCGGGGGAGTACAATGAGCAGTTCTTC.

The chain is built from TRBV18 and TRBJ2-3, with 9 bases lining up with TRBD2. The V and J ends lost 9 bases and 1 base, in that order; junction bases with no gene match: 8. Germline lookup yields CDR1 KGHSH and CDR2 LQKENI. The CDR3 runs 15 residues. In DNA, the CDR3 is TGTGCCAGTTCGCTAGCGGGGTCCCGCACAGATACGCAGTATTTT. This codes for CASSLAGSRTDTQYF.

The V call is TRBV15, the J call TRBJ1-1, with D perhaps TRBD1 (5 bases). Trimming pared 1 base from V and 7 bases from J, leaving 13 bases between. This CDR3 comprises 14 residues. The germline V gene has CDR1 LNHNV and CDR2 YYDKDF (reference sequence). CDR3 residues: CATSRVSRTGEAFF. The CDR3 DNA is TGTGCCACCAGCAGAGTTTCTAGAACAGGTGAAGCTTTCTTT.

CDR3 in amino acids: CASSSTGTGELFF. In DNA form, the CDR3 reads TGTGCCAGCAGTTCGACAGGGACCGGGGAGCTGTTTTTT. The chain is built from TRBV28 and TRBJ2-2; 7 nucleotides match TRBD1. Germline V CDR1 and CDR2: MDHEN, SYDVKM. V gave up 4 bases and J gave up 5 bases; unmatched junction bases: 1. The CDR3 has 13 residues.

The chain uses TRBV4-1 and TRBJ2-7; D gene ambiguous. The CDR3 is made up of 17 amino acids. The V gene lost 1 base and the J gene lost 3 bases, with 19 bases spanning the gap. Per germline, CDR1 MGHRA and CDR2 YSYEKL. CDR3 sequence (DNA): TGCGCCAGCAGCCAAGTTGCGACGGGTGGATTTCACTACGAGCAGTACTTC. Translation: CASSQVATGGFHYEQYF.

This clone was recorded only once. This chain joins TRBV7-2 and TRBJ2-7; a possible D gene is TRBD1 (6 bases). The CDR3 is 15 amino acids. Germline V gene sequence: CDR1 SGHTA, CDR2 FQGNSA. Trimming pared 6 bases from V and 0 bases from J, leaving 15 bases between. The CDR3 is CASSYRGGSSYEQYF. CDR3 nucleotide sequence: TGTGCCAGCAGTTACCGAGGGGGAAGCTCCTACGAGCAGTACTTC.

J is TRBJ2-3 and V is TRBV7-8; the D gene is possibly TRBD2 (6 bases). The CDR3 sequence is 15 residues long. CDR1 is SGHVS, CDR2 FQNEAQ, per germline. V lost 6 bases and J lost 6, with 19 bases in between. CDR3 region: CASRVHSGVVDTQYF. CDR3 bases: TGTGCCAGCAGGGTTCATTCGGGGGTGGTGGATACGCAGTATTTT.

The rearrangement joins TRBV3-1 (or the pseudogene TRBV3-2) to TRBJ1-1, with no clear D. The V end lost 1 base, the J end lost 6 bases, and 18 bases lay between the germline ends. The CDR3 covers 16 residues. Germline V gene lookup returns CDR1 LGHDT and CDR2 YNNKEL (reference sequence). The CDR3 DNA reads TGTGCCAGCAGCCAAGCCCTGAAGCCGGGAGGGTCTGAAGCTTTCTTT. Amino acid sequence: CASSQALKPGGSEAFF.

This CDR3 reads CASSSDRFTGELFF. Here the CDR3 DNA reads TGTGCCAGCAGCTCCGACAGGTTCACCGGGGAGCTGTTTTTT. The J gene is TRBJ2-2, the V gene TRBV11-3, with D perhaps matching TRBD1 (6 bases). From germline, CDR1 is SGHNT and CDR2 YENEEA. V lost 4 bases and J 4 bases, leaving 10 bases between the germline ends. This CDR3 region has 14 residues. Combining the CDR3 with reference TRBV11-3 and TRBJ2-2 gives the whole variable domain EAGVVQSPRYKIIEKKQPVAFWCNPISGHNTLYWYLQNLGQGPELLIRYENEEAVDDSQLPKDRFSAERLKGVDSTLKIQPAELGDSAVYLCASSSDRFTGELFFGEGSRLTVL.

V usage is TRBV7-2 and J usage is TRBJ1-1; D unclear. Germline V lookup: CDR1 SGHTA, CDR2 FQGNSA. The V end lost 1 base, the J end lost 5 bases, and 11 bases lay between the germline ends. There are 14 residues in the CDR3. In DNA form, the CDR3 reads TGTGCCAGCAGCTTAGGTCTAGGATTTACTGAAGCTTTCTTT. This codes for CASSLGLGFTEAFF. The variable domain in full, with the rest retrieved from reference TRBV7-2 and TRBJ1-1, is GAGVSQSPSNKVTEKGKDVELRCDPISGHTALYWYRQSLGQGLEFLIYFQGNSAPDKSGLPSDRFSAERTGGSVSTLTIQRTQQEDSAVYLCASSLGLGFTEAFFGQGTRLTVV.